Given below is one TCR beta chain in context. Its cognate antigen is unknown. The sample comes from a study of cytomegalovirus exposure and HLA in healthy donors. PCR involved 60 Vbeta and 13 Jbeta primers. TCRdb keeps only in-frame clones here, not all; method: immunoSEQ multiplex PCR. This sample yields over 70,000 clones, of which approximately 80% are seen a single time; roughly 2% belongs to the top ten. Germline assignment: CDR1 SGHRS and CDR2 YFSETQ. CDR3 length: 13 amino acids. Trimming removed 0 bases at V and 4 bases at J, with 5 bases between. General study points: The productive fraction for most TCR beta V segments was about 87% or about 30% in an earlier analysis.

V gene TRBV5-1 combines with J gene TRBJ1-5, with unresolved D. The material sequenced was PBMCs. This sequence originates from a young man in good health and CMV-seronegative. For the CDR3, the DNA is TGCGCCAGCAGCTTGGCTCGGAATCAGCCCCAGCATTTT. Encoded protein: CASSLARNQPQHF.